This is a list of T cell receptor beta chains from one sample in a study of OX40 agonist ivuxolimab in advanced cancers. Measured with immunoSEQ multiplex PCR; TCRdb has only the in-frame clones, and not every one. This repertoire shows around 27,000 clones, 90% found once; its top ten account for roughly 24%. Source: CD4+ or CD8+ T cells sorted from blood, taken in a trial of the OX40 agonist ivuxolimab. These receptors originate from an adult with an advanced solid tumor such as melanoma, head and neck, liver or kidney cancer. CDR3s include the opening cysteine and the closing phenylalanine or tryptophan. D genes are given only for firm matches. Only part of the rows carry a size: once, few, many, or a class if the clone is expanded.

CASSPGHLGNTIYF	TGTGCCAGCAGCCCAGGACACTTAGGAAACACCATATATTTT	once	.	TRBV13	TRBJ1-3
CASSPAGTGLHEQFF	TGTGCCAGCTCACCGGCCGGGACAGGGTTGCATGAGCAGTTCTTC	.	TRBD1	TRBV18	TRBJ2-1
CASSSGIRYGYTF	TGTGCCAGTAGTTCCGGGATCCGCTATGGCTACACCTTC	few	.	TRBV19	TRBJ1-2
CASSLGGLAYEQYF	TGTGCCAGCAGCTTAGGTGGACTAGCCTACGAGCAGTACTTC	.	TRBD2	TRBV11-2	TRBJ2-7
CASSVDEGRDSPLHF	TGTGCCAGCAGCGTAGATGAGGGGCGGGATTCACCCCTCCACTTT	.	.	TRBV9	TRBJ1-6
CASSLGSGSSYEQYF	TGTGCCAGCAGCTTGGGAAGCGGGAGCTCCTACGAGCAGTACTTC	.	TRBD2	TRBV5-6	TRBJ2-7
CASSLTSGTSTDTQYF	TGTGCCAGCAGCCTGACTAGCGGGACTAGCACAGATACGCAGTATTTT	once	TRBD2	TRBV11-2	TRBJ2-3
CASSHSGLRLSYEQYF	TGTGCCAGCAGCCACTCGGGACTTCGACTTTCCTACGAGCAGTACTTC	.	.	TRBV16	TRBJ2-7
CASRWGTGNNEQFF	TGTGCCAGCAGGTGGGGGACAGGGAACAATGAGCAGTTCTTC	.	TRBD1	TRBV2	TRBJ2-1
CASSYLYEGGGELFF	TGTGCCAGCAGTTACCTCTACGAGGGGGGCGGGGAGCTGTTTTTT	.	.	TRBV6-5	TRBJ2-2
CASSAWTSGSSYNEQFF	TGTGCCAGTAGTGCCTGGACTAGCGGCAGCTCCTACAATGAGCAGTTCTTC	.	TRBD2	TRBV19	TRBJ2-1
CAWSLLAGGLNEQFF	TGTGCCTGGAGTTTACTAGCGGGAGGTTTAAATGAGCAGTTCTTC	.	TRBD2	TRBV30	TRBJ2-1
CASSQEIGPMSYGYTF	TGCGCCAGCAGCCAAGAGATAGGACCGATGAGCTATGGCTACACCTTC	.	.	TRBV4-3	TRBJ1-2
CAWSVGQGASISGANVLTF	TGTGCCTGGAGTGTAGGGCAGGGGGCGTCAATCTCTGGGGCCAACGTCCTGACTTTC	.	TRBD1	TRBV30	TRBJ2-6
CASSLGGRDTGELFF	TGTGCCAGCAGCCTCGGAGGCCGGGACACCGGGGAGCTGTTTTTT	.	.	TRBV6-5	TRBJ2-2
CASSESPLAGVTDTQYF	TGTGCCAGCAGTGAAAGCCCCCTAGCGGGAGTGACAGATACGCAGTATTTT	.	TRBD2	TRBV2	TRBJ2-3
CASSYSQSDTQYF	TGTGCCAGCAGTTACTCCCAGTCAGATACGCAGTATTTT	.	.	TRBV6-5	TRBJ2-3
CASSPVPQPRRTDTQYF	TGCGCCAGCAGCCCCGTCCCGCAGCCCCGACGCACAGATACGCAGTATTTT	.	.	TRBV4-1	TRBJ2-3
CASSPRPYEQYF	TGTGCCAGCAGCCCCCGCCCCTACGAGCAGTACTTC	once	.	TRBV13	TRBJ2-7
CASSGRTLDCTEAFF	TGCGCCAGCAGTGGTAGGACCCTAGATTGCACTGAAGCTTTCTTT	.	.	TRBV10-1	TRBJ1-1
CASSTGGHYYEQYF	TGTGCCAGCAGCACAGGGGGCCATTACTACGAGCAGTACTTC	.	TRBD1	TRBV7-6	TRBJ2-7
CASSPRFGGRRNEQFF	TGTGCCAGCAGCCCCCGCTTTGGCGGGAGGCGGAATGAGCAGTTCTTC	.	TRBD2	TRBV13	TRBJ2-1
CAWSDRNNQPQHF	TGTGCCTGGAGTGACAGGAACAATCAGCCCCAGCATTTT	.	.	TRBV30	TRBJ1-5
CASSLESSGYTDTQYF	TGTGCCAGCAGCTTAGAATCTAGCGGATACACAGATACGCAGTATTTT	once	TRBD2	TRBV11-3	TRBJ2-3
CASSDMSLSTDTQYF	TGTGCCAGCAGTGATATGAGTCTTAGCACAGATACGCAGTATTTT	.	.	TRBV6-1	TRBJ2-3
CASSGDYNEQFF	TGTGCCAGCAGCGGAGACTACAATGAGCAGTTCTTC	.	.	TRBV5-6	TRBJ2-1
CASSAIAGASDTQYF	TGTGCCAGCTCGGCGATAGCGGGAGCCTCAGATACGCAGTATTTT	.	TRBD2	TRBV25-1	TRBJ2-3
CASGFGRIQETQYF	TGTGCTAGTGGTTTCGGGAGAATCCAAGAGACCCAGTACTTC	.	.	TRBV12-5	TRBJ2-5
CASSQGKNTEAFF	TGCGCCAGCAGCCAGGGAAAAAACACTGAAGCTTTCTTT	.	.	TRBV4-1	TRBJ1-1
CASSNGLAGVNNEQFF	TGTGCCAGCAGCAATGGACTAGCGGGAGTTAACAATGAGCAGTTCTTC	.	TRBD2	TRBV9	TRBJ2-1
CASSKGGRGDRANEQFF	TGTGCCAGCAGCAAAGGAGGTCGGGGGGACAGGGCCAATGAGCAGTTCTTC	.	.	TRBV21-1	TRBJ2-1
CSVVTGKPGELFF	TGCAGCGTTGTGACAGGGAAACCCGGGGAGCTGTTTTTT	.	TRBD1	TRBV29-1	TRBJ2-2
CASSGLAGGPETQYF	TGTGCCAGCAGCGGTTTAGCGGGAGGGCCGGAGACCCAGTACTTC	.	TRBD2	TRBV9	TRBJ2-5
CASSQEETENYEQYF	TGTGCCAGCAGCCAAGAAGAAACGGAAAACTACGAGCAGTACTTC	medium-sized	.	TRBV4-2	TRBJ2-7
CASSYGTGPYEQYF	TGTGCCAGCAGTTACGGCACCGGACCCTACGAGCAGTACTTC	.	.	TRBV6-5	TRBJ2-7
CASRNSPGLDTEAFF	TGTGCCAGCAGAAATTCCCCAGGGTTGGACACTGAAGCTTTCTTT	.	.	TRBV2	TRBJ1-1
CASSVEFSLQETQYF	TGTGCCAGCAGCGTAGAGTTCAGCCTACAAGAGACCCAGTACTTC	.	.	TRBV9	TRBJ2-5
CASSVDRAGAEAFF	TGTGCCAGCAGCGTAGACCGCGCAGGGGCTGAAGCTTTCTTT	few	.	TRBV9	TRBJ1-1
CASSGESDQYF	TGCGCCAGCAGCGGCGAGAGTGATCAGTACTTC	.	.	TRBV5-1	TRBJ2-7
CAWSGRPGGWTEAFF	TGTGCCTGGAGTGGTCGTCCAGGGGGCTGGACTGAAGCTTTCTTT	.	TRBD1	TRBV30	TRBJ1-1
CASSPGTGKHTEAFF	TGTGCCAGCAGCCCCGGGACAGGGAAGCATACTGAAGCTTTCTTT	.	TRBD1	TRBV9	TRBJ1-1
CASSFSGQNTGELFF	TGTGCCAGCAGTTTCTCGGGACAGAACACCGGGGAGCTGTTTTTT	medium-sized	.	TRBV27	TRBJ2-2
CSVTPGQQETQYF	TGCAGCGTGACACCGGGACAGCAAGAGACCCAGTACTTC	.	TRBD1	TRBV29-1	TRBJ2-5
CASSEARGAGSPLHF	TGTGCCAGCAGTGAAGCGCGAGGGGCTGGTTCACCCCTCCACTTT	.	.	TRBV2	TRBJ1-6
CASSARDRVLTGELFF	TGTGCCAGCAGTGCCCGGGACAGGGTTCTCACCGGGGAGCTGTTTTTT	once	TRBD1	TRBV27	TRBJ2-2
CASKMTNTEAFF	TGTGCCAGCAAAATGACTAACACTGAAGCTTTCTTT	.	.	TRBV6-6	TRBJ1-1
CASSQDRGTAEETQYF	TGTGCCAGCAGCCAAGATCGTGGGACGGCGGAAGAGACCCAGTACTTC	.	.	TRBV4-2	TRBJ2-5
CASSSTGGGYTEAFF	TGTGCCAGCAGTTCAACAGGGGGCGGGTACACTGAAGCTTTCTTT	.	TRBD1	TRBV27	TRBJ1-1
CASSWTSLTKNIQYF	TGTGCCAGCAGCTGGACCAGTCTGACCAAAAACATTCAGTACTTC	.	.	TRBV11-3	TRBJ2-4
CASSQDPHGEASFRQYF	TGCGCCAGCAGCCAAGATCCCCACGGCGAGGCGAGTTTCCGGCAGTACTTC	.	.	TRBV4-1	TRBJ2-7
CASSQYPNTGELFF	TGTGCCAGCAGCCAATACCCCAACACCGGGGAGCTGTTTTTT	.	.	TRBV16	TRBJ2-2
CASTPSWGLDPEAFF	TGTGCCAGTACCCCGAGTTGGGGCTTGGACCCTGAAGCTTTCTTT	.	.	TRBV19	TRBJ1-1
CASSPWGQGYGYTF	TGTGCCAGCAGCCCGTGGGGACAGGGCTATGGCTACACCTTC	.	TRBD1	TRBV14	TRBJ1-2
CASSAGTGDYEQYF	TGTGCCAGTAGTGCCGGGACGGGAGACTACGAGCAGTACTTC	once	.	TRBV19	TRBJ2-7
CASSVAGFYGYTF	TGTGCCAGCAGCGTAGCGGGATTCTATGGCTACACCTTC	.	.	TRBV9	TRBJ1-2